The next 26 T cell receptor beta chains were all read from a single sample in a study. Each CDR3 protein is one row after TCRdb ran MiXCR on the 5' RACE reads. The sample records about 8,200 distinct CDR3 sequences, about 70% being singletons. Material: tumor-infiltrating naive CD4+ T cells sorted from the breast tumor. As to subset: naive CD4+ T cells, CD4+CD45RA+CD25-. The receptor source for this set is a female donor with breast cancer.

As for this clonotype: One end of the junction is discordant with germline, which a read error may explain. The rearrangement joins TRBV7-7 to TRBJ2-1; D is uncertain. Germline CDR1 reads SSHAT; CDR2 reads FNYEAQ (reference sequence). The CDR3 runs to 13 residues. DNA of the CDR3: TGTGCTAGCAGTAATAACAATTACAATGAGCAGTTCTTC. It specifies CASSNNNYNEQFF.

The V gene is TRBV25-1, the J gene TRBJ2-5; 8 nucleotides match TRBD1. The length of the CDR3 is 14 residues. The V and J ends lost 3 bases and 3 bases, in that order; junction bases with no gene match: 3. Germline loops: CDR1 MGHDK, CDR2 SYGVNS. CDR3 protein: CASSETGAKETQYF. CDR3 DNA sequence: TGTGCCAGCAGTGAGACAGGGGCCAAAGAGACCCAGTACTTC.

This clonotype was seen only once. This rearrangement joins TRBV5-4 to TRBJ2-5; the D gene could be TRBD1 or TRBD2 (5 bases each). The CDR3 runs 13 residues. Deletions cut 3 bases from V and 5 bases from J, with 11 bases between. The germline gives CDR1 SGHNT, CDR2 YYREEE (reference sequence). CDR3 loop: CASSSGTWETQYF. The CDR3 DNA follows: TGTGCCAGCAGCTCCGGGACCTGGGAGACCCAGTACTTC.

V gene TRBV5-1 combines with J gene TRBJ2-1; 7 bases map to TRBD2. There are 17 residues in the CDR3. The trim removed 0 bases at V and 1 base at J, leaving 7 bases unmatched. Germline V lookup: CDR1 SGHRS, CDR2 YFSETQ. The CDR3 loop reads CASSLVSSGGSYNEQFF. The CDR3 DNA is TGCGCCAGCAGCTTGGTGTCTAGCGGAGGGTCCTACAATGAGCAGTTCTTC.

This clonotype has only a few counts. In DNA, the CDR3 is TGTGCCAGCAGCCCCGGTCGGGGGGTGGCGTACTTC. The encoded protein is CASSPGRGVAYF. V and J are TRBV7-3 and TRBJ2-5, with 7 bases lining up with TRBD2. Trimming cost V 5 bases and J 13 bases; bases outside gene matches: 10. The CDR3 has 12 residues. The V gene's germline CDR1 is SGHTA and CDR2 FQGTGA.

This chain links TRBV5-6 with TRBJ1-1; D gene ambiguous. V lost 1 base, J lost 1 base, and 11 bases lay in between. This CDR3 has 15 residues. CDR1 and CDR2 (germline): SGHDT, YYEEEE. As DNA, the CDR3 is TGTGCCAGCAGCTTGTATACGGACCGGAACACTGAAGCTTTCTTT. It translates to CASSLYTDRNTEAFF.

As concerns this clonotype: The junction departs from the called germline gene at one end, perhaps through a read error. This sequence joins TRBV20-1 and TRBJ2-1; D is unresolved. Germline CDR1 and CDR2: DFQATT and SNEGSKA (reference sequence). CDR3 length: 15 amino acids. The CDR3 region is CSASIDSRRSNEQVF. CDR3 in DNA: TGCAGTGCTAGTATAGACTCCCGTCGGTCCAATGAGCAGGTCTTC.

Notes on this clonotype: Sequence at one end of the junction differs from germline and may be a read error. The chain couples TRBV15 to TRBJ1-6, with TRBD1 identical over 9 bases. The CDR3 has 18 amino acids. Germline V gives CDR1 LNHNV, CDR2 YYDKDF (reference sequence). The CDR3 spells CATSRDFPGQGGNSPLHF. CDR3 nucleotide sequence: TGCGCCACCAGCAGAGATTTTCCGGGACAGGGTGGTAACTCACCCCTCCACTTT.

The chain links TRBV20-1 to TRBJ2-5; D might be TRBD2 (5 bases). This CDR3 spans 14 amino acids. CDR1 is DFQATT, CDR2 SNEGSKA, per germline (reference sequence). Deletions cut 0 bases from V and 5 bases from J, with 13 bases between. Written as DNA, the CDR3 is TGCAGTGCTAGAGATGGACTGTTGCGGGAGACCCAGTACTTC. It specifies CSARDGLLRETQYF.

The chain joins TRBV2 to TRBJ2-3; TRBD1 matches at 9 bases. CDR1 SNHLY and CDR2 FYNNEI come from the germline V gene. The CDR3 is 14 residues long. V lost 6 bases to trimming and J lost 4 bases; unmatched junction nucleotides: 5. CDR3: CASSLTGGSDTQYF. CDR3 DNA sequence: TGTGCCAGCAGCCTCACAGGGGGCTCAGATACGCAGTATTTT.

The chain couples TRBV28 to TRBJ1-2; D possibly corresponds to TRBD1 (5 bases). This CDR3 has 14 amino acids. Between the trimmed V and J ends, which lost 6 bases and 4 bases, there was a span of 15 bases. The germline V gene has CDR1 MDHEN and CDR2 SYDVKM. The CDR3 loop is CASSLGGTGYGYTF. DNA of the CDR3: TGTGCCAGCAGCCTAGGTGGGACGGGCTATGGCTACACCTTC.

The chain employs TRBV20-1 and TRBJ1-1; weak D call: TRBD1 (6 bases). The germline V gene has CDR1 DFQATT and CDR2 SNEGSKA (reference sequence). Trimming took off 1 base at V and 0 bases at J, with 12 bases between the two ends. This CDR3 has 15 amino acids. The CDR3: CSARAIRGMNTEAFF. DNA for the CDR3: TGCAGTGCTAGAGCGATAAGGGGGATGAACACTGAAGCTTTCTTT.

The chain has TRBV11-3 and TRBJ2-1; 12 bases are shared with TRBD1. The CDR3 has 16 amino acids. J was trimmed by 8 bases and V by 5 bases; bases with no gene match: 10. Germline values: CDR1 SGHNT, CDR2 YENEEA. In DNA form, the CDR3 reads TGTGCCAGCAGCCAATCGGGACAGGGGGCAATCCATGAGCAGTTCTTC. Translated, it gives CASSQSGQGAIHEQFF.

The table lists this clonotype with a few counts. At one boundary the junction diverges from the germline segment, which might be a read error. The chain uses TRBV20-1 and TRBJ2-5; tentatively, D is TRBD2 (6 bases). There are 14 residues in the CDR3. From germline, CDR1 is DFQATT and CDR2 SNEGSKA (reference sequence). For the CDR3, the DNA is TGCAGTGCTAGAGGGGCAGGGACTTGGGAGACCCGGTACTTC. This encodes CSARGAGTWETRYF.

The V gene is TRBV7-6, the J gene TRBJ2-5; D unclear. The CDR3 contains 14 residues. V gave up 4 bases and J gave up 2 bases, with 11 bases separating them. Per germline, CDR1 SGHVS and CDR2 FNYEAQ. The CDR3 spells CASSSRWVQETQYF. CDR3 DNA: TGTGCCAGCAGCTCCCGGTGGGTTCAAGAGACCCAGTACTTC.

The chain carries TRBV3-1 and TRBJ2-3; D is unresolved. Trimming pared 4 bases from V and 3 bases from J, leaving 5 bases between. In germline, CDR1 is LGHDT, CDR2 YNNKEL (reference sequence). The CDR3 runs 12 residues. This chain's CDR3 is CASSRDTDTQYF. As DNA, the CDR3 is TGTGCCAGCAGCCGAGATACAGATACGCAGTATTTT.

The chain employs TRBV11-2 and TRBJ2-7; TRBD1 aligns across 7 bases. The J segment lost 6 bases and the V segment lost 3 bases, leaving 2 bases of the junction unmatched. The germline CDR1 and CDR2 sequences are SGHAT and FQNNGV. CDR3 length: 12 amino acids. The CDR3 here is CASSLTGFEQYF. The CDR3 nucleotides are TGTGCCAGCAGCTTGACAGGGTTCGAGCAGTACTTC.

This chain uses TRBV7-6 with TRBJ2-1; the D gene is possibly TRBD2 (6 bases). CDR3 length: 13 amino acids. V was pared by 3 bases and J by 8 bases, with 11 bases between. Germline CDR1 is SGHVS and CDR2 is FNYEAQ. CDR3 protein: CASSFYTSHEQFF. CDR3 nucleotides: TGTGCCAGCAGCTTTTATACTAGCCATGAGCAGTTCTTC.

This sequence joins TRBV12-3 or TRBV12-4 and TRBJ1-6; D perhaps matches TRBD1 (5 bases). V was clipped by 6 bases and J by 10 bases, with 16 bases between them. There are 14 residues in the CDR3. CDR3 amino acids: CASSQQRAGSPLHF. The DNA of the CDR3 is TGTGCCAGCAGCCAACAGAGGGCAGGGTCACCCCTCCACTTT.

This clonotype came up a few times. CDR3 nucleotide sequence: TGTGCCAGCAGCTTGGTCGGGCGACATGGGGGGCGCACCGGGGAGCTGTTTTTT. This gives the protein CASSLVGRHGGRTGELFF. The chain couples TRBV5-6 to TRBJ2-2; D may correspond to TRBD1 or TRBD2 (6 bases each). This CDR3 is 18 amino acids long. Per germline, CDR1 SGHDT and CDR2 YYEEEE. V lost 0 bases and J 4 bases, leaving 19 bases between the germline ends.

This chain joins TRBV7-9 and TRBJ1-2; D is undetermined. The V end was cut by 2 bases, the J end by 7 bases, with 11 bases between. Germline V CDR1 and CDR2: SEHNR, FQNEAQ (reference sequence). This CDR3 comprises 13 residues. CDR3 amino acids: CASSLMAEGGYTF. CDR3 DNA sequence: TGTGCCAGCAGCTTAATGGCGGAGGGTGGCTACACCTTC. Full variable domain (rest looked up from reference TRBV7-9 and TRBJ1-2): DTGVSQNPRHKITKRGQNVTFRCDPISEHNRLYWYRQTLGQGPEFLTYFQNEAQLEKSRLLSDRFSAERPKGSFSTLEIQRTEQGDSAMYLCASSLMAEGGYTFGSGTRLTVV.

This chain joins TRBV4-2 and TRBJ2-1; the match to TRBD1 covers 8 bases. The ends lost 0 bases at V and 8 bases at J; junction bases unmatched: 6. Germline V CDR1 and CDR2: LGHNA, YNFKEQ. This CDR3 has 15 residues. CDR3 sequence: CASSQEGYRGDEQFF. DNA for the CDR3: TGTGCCAGCAGCCAAGAAGGTTACAGGGGGGATGAGCAGTTCTTC.

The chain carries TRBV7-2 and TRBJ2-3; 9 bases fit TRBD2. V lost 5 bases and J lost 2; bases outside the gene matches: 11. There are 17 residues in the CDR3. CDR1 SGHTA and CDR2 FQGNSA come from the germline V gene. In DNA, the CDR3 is TGTGCCAGCAGCCTTTTCCGGACTAGCGACAACACAGATACGCAGTATTTT. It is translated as CASSLFRTSDNTDTQYF.

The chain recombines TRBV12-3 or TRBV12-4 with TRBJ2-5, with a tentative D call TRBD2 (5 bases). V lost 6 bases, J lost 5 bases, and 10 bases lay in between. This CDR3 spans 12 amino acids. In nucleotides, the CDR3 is TGTGCCAGCAGCCCCCAGCGGGAGACCCAGTACTTC. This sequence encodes CASSPQRETQYF.

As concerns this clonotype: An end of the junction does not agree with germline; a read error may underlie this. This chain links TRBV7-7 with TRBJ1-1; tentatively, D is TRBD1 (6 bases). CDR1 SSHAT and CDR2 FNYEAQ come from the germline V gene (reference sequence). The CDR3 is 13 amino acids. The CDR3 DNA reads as TGTGCTAGCAGCTTAGTCGCAGGGGCTGAAGCTTTCTTT. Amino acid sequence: CASSLVAGAEAFF.

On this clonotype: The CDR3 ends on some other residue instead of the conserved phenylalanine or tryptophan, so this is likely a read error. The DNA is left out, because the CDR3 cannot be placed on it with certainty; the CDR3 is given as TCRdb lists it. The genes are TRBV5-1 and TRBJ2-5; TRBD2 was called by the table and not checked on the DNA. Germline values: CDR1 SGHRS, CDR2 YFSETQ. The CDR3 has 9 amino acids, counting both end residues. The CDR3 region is CASSVQKVH.